A single sample gave rise to the 2 T cell receptor beta chains below, sequenced in a study of multiple sclerosis patients with progressive multifocal leukoencephalopathy. Time point meaning: before natalizumab initiation. The table came from immunoSEQ multiplex PCR; TCRdb's copy has only in-frame clones and leaves some out. This sample has approximately 31,000 clones, with 89% found just once. Sequencing input: PBMCs. These TCRs come from a human donor with multiple sclerosis.

This CDR3 reads CASSLGRVARNEQFF. The CDR3 DNA reads as TGTGCCAGCAGTTTGGGACGGGTGGCTCGAAATGAGCAGTTCTTC. The V call is TRBV28, the J call TRBJ2-1, with D perhaps matching TRBD1 or TRBD2 (5 bases each). The V gene lost 3 bases and the J gene lost 7 bases, with 16 bases spanning the gap. The CDR3 covers 15 residues. Germline V gene data show CDR1 as MDHEN and CDR2 as SYDVKM. The full variable domain, rest sourced from reference TRBV28 and TRBJ2-1, is DVKVTQSSRYLVKRTGEKVFLECVQDMDHENMFWYRQDPGLGLRLIYFSYDVKMKEKGDIPEGYSVSREKKERFSLILESASTNQTSMYLCASSLGRVARNEQFFGPGTRLTVL.

The chain employs TRBV7-2 and TRBJ2-7; 8 bases match TRBD2. The germline CDR1 and CDR2 sequences are SGHTA and FQGNSA. With 5 bases clipped from V and 1 base from J, the junction kept 4 bases outside the gene matches. The CDR3 consists of 14 residues. CDR3 DNA sequence: TGTGCCAGCAGCATCCCTAGCGGGTCCTACGAGCAGTACTTC. It translates to CASSIPSGSYEQYF.